The TCR beta chain under discussion was sequenced for a study of OX40 agonist ivuxolimab in advanced cancers. TCRdb's copy holds only in-frame clones and misses some; the assay was immunoSEQ multiplex PCR. The sample has some 90,000 clones; approximately 90% are singletons. The CDR3 contains 14 residues. Germline V gene sequence: CDR1 MDHEN, CDR2 SYDVKM. V was pared by 3 bases and J by 9 bases, with 14 bases between. This clone appeared once. This chain links TRBV28 with TRBJ2-2; TRBD2 might be the D (5 bases). The TCR sequence derives from an adult with an advanced solid tumor such as melanoma, head and neck, liver or kidney cancer. The input for sequencing was CD4+ or CD8+ T cells sorted from blood, taken in a trial of the OX40 agonist ivuxolimab. CDR3 coding DNA: TGTGCCAGCAGTTTTCGGGGTGGGCCCCGGGAGCTGTTTTTT. It encodes CASSFRGGPRELFF.